This is a list of T cell receptor beta chains from one sample in a study of T cell responses to AZD1222 COVID-19 vaccine. Here immunoSEQ multiplex PCR was the method, and the copy in TCRdb shows in-frame clones only, minus some. The data contain approximately 300,000 clones, around 93% of them seen just once; the ten biggest clones take up less than 0.6%. Source: peripheral blood, taken 28 days after the second AZD1222 dose. The receptors were sampled from an adult who received the AZD1222 COVID-19 vaccine. The CDR3 runs from the conserved cysteine through the conserved F or W. Each record gives: V gene, clone size, J gene, D gene, CDR3 protein, CDR3 DNA. A D gene is named only where the DNA matches it firmly. A clone size is listed for some rows: how often the clone was seen (once, few, many), or a class if it is expanded.

>TRBV6-6|once|TRBJ1-5|.
CASSQNDQPQHF
TGTGCCAGCAGCCAAAACGATCAGCCCCAGCATTTT
>TRBV3-1/TRBV3-2|.|TRBJ1-2|.
CASSQLDSYGYTF
TGTGCCAGCAGCCAACTGGACAGCTATGGCTACACCTTC
>TRBV4-3|.|TRBJ1-1|.
CASSQEWRGGTEAFF
TGCGCCAGCAGCCAAGAGTGGAGGGGGGGCACTGAAGCTTTCTTT
>TRBV2|.|TRBJ2-7|TRBD2
CACRGSGYPRGYF
TGTGCTTGCCGGGGTAGCGGGTACCCTAGGGGGTACTTC
>TRBV2|.|TRBJ1-2|TRBD1
CASSSRDRGIYGYTF
TGTGCCAGCAGCTCCCGGGACAGGGGAATCTATGGCTACACCTTC
>TRBV1|.|TRBJ2-7|.
CTSSQAPLTEQYF
TGCACCAGCAGCCAAGCCCCCCTTACCGAGCAGTACTTC
>TRBV12-2|.|TRBJ1-3|.
CASRFPGERRGNTIYF
TGTGCAAGTCGCTTCCCAGGGGAGAGGAGAGGAAACACCATATATTTT
>TRBV5-6|.|TRBJ1-4|.
CASSFNGEKLFF
TGTGCCAGCAGCTTTAACGGAGAAAAACTGTTTTTT
>TRBV29-1|.|TRBJ2-1|.
CSVGRGGNEQFF
TGCAGCGTAGGGAGGGGGGGGAATGAGCAGTTCTTC
>TRBV15|once|TRBJ2-1|TRBD1
CATSPRAGTAYNEQFF
TGTGCCACCAGCCCCCGAGCCGGGACAGCATACAATGAGCAGTTCTTC
>TRBV4-1|.|TRBJ2-5|.
CASSQYRGTQYF
TGCGCCAGCAGCCAATACCGGGGGACCCAGTACTTC
>TRBV10-2|.|TRBJ1-6|.
CASTPLANGYSPLHF
TGCGCCAGCACTCCCTTAGCTAACGGGTATTCACCCCTCCACTTT
>TRBV5-6|.|TRBJ2-2|TRBD2
CASSFMGTSGSGELFF
TGTGCCAGCAGCTTCATGGGGACTAGCGGGTCCGGGGAGCTGTTTTTT
>TRBV5-6|.|TRBJ1-1|TRBD1
CASSLRGQWGAFF
TGTGCCAGCAGCTTGAGGGGACAGTGGGGAGCTTTCTTT
>TRBV28|once|TRBJ2-7|TRBD2
CASRTSGWGEQYF
TGTGCCAGCAGGACTAGCGGATGGGGCGAGCAGTACTTC
>TRBV10-2|few|TRBJ1-1|.
CASGGGNVMTEAFF
TGCGCCAGCGGAGGAGGCAACGTGATGACTGAAGCTTTCTTT
>TRBV20-1|.|TRBJ2-5|.
CSASRGEETQYF
TGCAGTGCTAGTAGGGGGGAAGAGACCCAGTACTTC
>TRBV18|.|TRBJ1-5|.
CASSPLGAGTYQPQHF
TGTGCCAGCTCACCATTGGGTGCCGGGACCTATCAGCCCCAGCATTTT
>TRBV7-6|.|TRBJ1-1|.
CASSLVGQGNTEAFF
TGTGCCAGCAGCTTAGTAGGGCAGGGGAACACTGAAGCTTTCTTT
>TRBV5-4|.|TRBJ1-4|.
CASSLKGNEKLFF
TGTGCCAGCAGCTTGAAAGGGAACGAAAAACTGTTTTTT
>TRBV19|few|TRBJ2-5|.
CASSTSGRSQYF
TGTGCCAGTAGTACCTCCGGGAGAAGCCAGTACTTC
>TRBV28|.|TRBJ2-5|.
CASRGEVTQYF
TGTGCCAGCAGAGGGGAAGTGACCCAGTACTTC